This record looks at one T cell receptor beta chain sequence and its context. Its antigen is currently unknown. Germline V gene lookup returns CDR1 SGHRS and CDR2 YFSETQ. This CDR3 has 15 amino acids. Trimming stripped 0 bases from V and 6 bases from J, with 15 bases between. These data are taken from a study of CD4 T cells in relation to SARS-CoV-2 and coronaviruses. Regarding the study as a whole: Monoreactive clones expanded significantly more to SARS-CoV-2 than crossreactive clones did.

CD4+ T cells from unexposed donors were obtained before the COVID-19 pandemic (2011-2018). The cells were cultured for under twelve days before CD4+ T cells were isolated. Testing used SARS-CoV-2 S/N and four cold-coronavirus spikes on unexposed-donor CD4+ T cells, cells permitting. Approximately 2 million PBMCs per well were cultured with around 9.9 IU/ml IL-2. Half the medium was replaced with IL-2 medium on days 3 and 7. The assay was immunoSEQ multiplex PCR, and TCRdb's table has in-frame clones only and misses some. The data contain around 20,000 clones, around three quarters of them seen just once; the ten biggest clones take up approximately 31%.

Sequencing was performed on CD4+ T cells from PBMCs, cultured in vitro. The receptor's source is a human donor in good health. The V gene is TRBV5-1, the J gene TRBJ1-2, with TRBD1 as a possible D gene (6 bases). The CDR3 protein is CASSLGTGLWNGYTF. CDR3 sequence (DNA): TGCGCCAGCAGCTTGGGAACAGGGCTATGGAATGGCTACACCTTC.